This record looks at one TCR beta chain sequence and its context. Its antigen is currently unknown. Germline and junction disagree at one end, which may indicate a read error. Germline V gene lookup returns CDR1 SGHAT and CDR2 FQNNGV. The CDR3 loop spans 15 amino acids. The data derive from a study of tumor-infiltrating lymphocytes in primary liver carcinoma. Findings of the study overall: Tumor region pairs shared more overlap than did tumor-adjacent and tumor-blood pairs. Bulk unsorted sampling precluded comparing CD4+ and CD8+ repertoires.

RNA was extracted from whole blood without cell sorting, alongside germline DNA. The template, around 540 ng total RNA, yielded TCR beta cDNA made with a constant-region primer. A slightly modified ARM-PCR protocol with three nested multiplex PCR rounds produced these TCR beta libraries. TRBV1-TRBV30 forward and Cbeta reverse primers drove the first two approximately 11-cycle rounds. TCRdb fed the multiplex PCR reads into MiXCR, producing one record per CDR3 protein. The table records around 330,000 distinct CDR3 sequences, around 50% of them present only once. This sequence originates from a woman in her thirties with primary liver carcinoma and hepatitis B virus infection. The chain uses TRBV11-2 and TRBJ2-7, with 7 bases identical to TRBD2. Sequencing was performed on peripheral blood. CDR3 amino acids: CTSSPTSVGHHEQYF. CDR3 DNA sequence: TGTACCAGCAGCCCCACTAGCGTGGGCCACCACGAGCAGTACTTC.